This T cell receptor (beta chain) comes out of a study of cytomegalovirus exposure and HLA in healthy donors. The germline V gene encodes CDR1 SGDLS and CDR2 YYNGEE. The length of the CDR3 is 16 residues. This clone occurred a few times. A read error may account for a junction end that differs from germline. Researchers ran the PCR with 60 Vbeta and 13 Jbeta primers. Data came from immunoSEQ multiplex PCR; TCRdb stores just in-frame clones and leaves some out. The sample shows around 53,000 clones, around four fifths of them seen only once. The TCR was taken from a man aged 25-40 years in good health and CMV-seronegative. The sequenced sample consisted of PBMCs. The chain is built from TRBV9 and TRBJ2-6; no reliable D call. CDR3 amino acids: CASTVASGSGANVLTF. DNA for the CDR3: TGTGCCAGCACCGTAGCCAGTGGCTCTGGGGCCAACGTCCTGACTTTC.